These 10 T cell receptor beta chains originate from one sample sequenced in a study of cytomegalovirus exposure and HLA in healthy donors (TCRdb year 2017). The library relied on the immunoSEQ multiplex PCR assay. For the multiplex PCR, a mixture combining 60 forward primers for TCR Vbeta segments and 13 reverse primers for TCR Jbeta segments was used. The immuneACCESS repertoire file appears here via TCRdb, limited to in-frame rearrangements. These files lack a portion of the clones; in checked studies, under half of the deficit traces to unresolved V genes, and the cause of the others is not known. The sample contains some 190,000 clones, 70% to 85% of them found a single time. The ten top clones hold roughly 3.1% of the sample. The sequenced material came from PBMCs. The receptor source for this set is a man aged 35-49 years in good health and CMV-seropositive.

This clone was seen only a few times. The rearrangement joins TRBV6-1 to TRBJ2-5, with 8 bases that match TRBD2. CDR3 length: 17 residues. Germline V gives CDR1 MNHNS, CDR2 SASEGT. The V and J ends lost 4 bases and 4 bases, in that order; junction bases with no gene match: 14. The CDR3 DNA reads as TGTGCCAGCAGTGCGACGGGGGGGCCAATAGTTGTAGAGACCCAGTACTTC. Translating gives CASSATGGPIVVETQYF.

The chain carries TRBV7-9 and TRBJ1-2; TRBD1 matches at 8 bases. Germline V lookup: CDR1 SEHNR, CDR2 FQNEAQ (reference sequence). After removal of 1 base from V and 8 bases from J, the junction contained 9 bases not matched to a gene. The CDR3 loop spans 15 amino acids. The CDR3 coding sequence is TGTGCCAGCAGCTTAGGGGCCACAGGGGGTGGAGGCTACACCTTC. It encodes CASSLGATGGGGYTF.

The rearrangement links TRBV7-9 to TRBJ1-1, with a weak D call TRBD1 (5 bases). The CDR3 extends over 12 amino acids. The V and J ends lost 8 bases and 0 bases respectively, with 7 bases between them. Germline V gene data show CDR1 as SEHNR and CDR2 as FQNEAQ (reference sequence). CDR3 region: CASARVNTEAFF. CDR3 DNA sequence: TGTGCCAGCGCCAGGGTGAACACTGAAGCTTTCTTT.

V is TRBV19 and J is TRBJ1-6; D perhaps matches TRBD1 (5 bases). Trimming removed 4 bases at V and 8 bases at J, with 15 bases between. Germline assignment: CDR1 LNHDA and CDR2 SQIVND (reference sequence). The CDR3 is 15 residues long. CDR3 in DNA: TGTGCCAGTAGTAGGCAGGGTCGGGCGGATTCACCCCTCCACTTT. Its translation: CASSRQGRADSPLHF.

This clone was observed a handful of times. The chain employs TRBV18 and TRBJ2-5; 9 bases agree with TRBD1. The assigned J gene may be wrong: the sequence end matches TRBJ2-7 better. The CDR3 is made up of 15 amino acids. Germline V gene data show CDR1 as KGHSH and CDR2 as LQKENI. This chain's CDR3 is CASSPRQGGVYEQYF. CDR3 in DNA: TGTGCCAGCTCACCAAGACAGGGGGGAGTCTACGAGCAGTACTTC.

The chain links TRBV27 to TRBJ2-2; D possibly corresponds to TRBD1 (5 bases). The CDR3 sequence is 14 residues long. CDR1 MNHEY and CDR2 SMNVEV come from the germline V gene (reference sequence). Between the trimmed V and J ends, which lost 5 bases and 8 bases, there was a span of 15 bases. This CDR3 is CASSDGFGAGELFF. The CDR3 DNA is TGTGCCAGCAGTGATGGCTTTGGGGCTGGGGAGCTGTTTTTT.

The chain carries TRBV12-5 and TRBJ1-5; tentatively, D is TRBD1 (5 bases). Trimming shortened V by 1 base and J by 5 bases, and 18 bases separated the two germline ends. Germline loops: CDR1 LGHNT, CDR2 FRNRAP. CDR3 length: 17 residues. The CDR3 region has the DNA TGTGCTAGTGGTTTGGCCCTTGGGACTTCCCTCGATCAGCCCCAGCATTTT. This translates into CASGLALGTSLDQPQHF.

This clone was counted a single time. The V gene is TRBV5-1, the J gene TRBJ2-7; TRBD1 is a possible D gene (6 bases). This CDR3 is built from 12 residues. The V and J ends lost 9 bases and 6 bases respectively, with 16 bases between them. Germline V CDR1 and CDR2: SGHRS, YFSETQ. In nucleotides, the CDR3 is TGCGCCAACCTCGGACAGATTCGCGAGCAGTACTTC. It codes for CANLGQIREQYF.

This chain uses TRBV7-9 with TRBJ2-2, with D possibly TRBD1 on 6 matching bases. Trimming left V 8 bases short and J 1 base short, with 11 bases between. Germline-derived CDR1 and CDR2 are SEHNR and FQNEAQ (reference sequence). The CDR3 extends over 14 amino acids. CDR3 sequence: CASVKQGNTGELFF. DNA of the CDR3: TGTGCCAGCGTGAAACAGGGGAACACCGGGGAGCTGTTTTTT.

A single count supports this clone. The chain recombines TRBV10-1 with TRBJ2-2; D unresolved. V was trimmed by 9 bases and J by 6 bases, leaving 11 bases between them. The CDR3 length is 12 residues. The germline V gene encodes CDR1 WNHNN and CDR2 SYGVQD (reference sequence). The CDR3 sequence is CASAHGAGELFF. CDR3 in DNA: TGCGCCAGTGCACACGGAGCCGGGGAGCTGTTTTTT.